The T cell receptor (beta chain) under discussion was sequenced for a study of early T cells in non-severe SARS-CoV-2 infection (dated by TCRdb to about 2021). Study-level background: Because TCR sequencing relied on bulk RNA taken from unsorted whole blood, pairing of alpha and beta chains was not possible. What the authors observed across the whole study: VDJdb matching was skewed toward anti-spike CD8 responses and likely underestimated virus-specific expansions, missing private and CD4 specificities.

A word on this clonotype: This receptor's antigen is unknown. Per-base quality was not reported, and no clone a single base away is much larger than it.

V is pared back by 5 bases and J by 10 bases, with 12 bases lying between the germline termini. CDR1 and CDR2, per the germline V gene, are MGHDK and SYGVNS. Including cysteine and phenylalanine, the CDR3 has 12 amino acids. CDR3 DNA is the only sequence kept; it has 36 bases, read in frame from the first base. Libraries were constructed by 5' RACE. These reads were obtained on a NextSeq 500. In the TCR library protocol, unique molecular identifiers were attached to individual cDNA molecules to correct for PCR bias and sequencing error. Sequencing covered both TCR alpha and beta chains, and within each sample the abundances of alpha and beta sequences were tightly co-correlated. On the authors' methods: Decombinator V4 was used to perform V gene, J gene and CDR3 annotation of TCR sequences. Expanded TCRs were defined as changing significantly between any two time points under a Poisson model with p below 0.0001. TCR abundances were normalised to the total number of TCRs sequenced in each sample and reported as counts per million. MAIT TCRs were defined by TRAV1-2 paired with TRAJ12, TRAJ20 or TRAJ33, and iNKT TCRs by TRAV10 paired with TRAJ18. VDJdb, accessed on 1 November 2021, was searched for TCRs annotated for CMV, EBV and SARS-CoV-2, and TCRs annotated for more than one antigen were excluded. TCRdb took the public reads, trimmed them with fastp at Q25, ran MiXCR for clone calling and kept in-frame beta chains. Duplicate CDR3 protein sequences are folded into a single record with the most common DNA and genes. The V and J calls and clone size come from TCRdb's table, not from the authors' own analysis. The sample records 70,000 to 95,000 distinct CDR3 sequences, roughly 15% of which are singletons. The ten biggest clones cover approximately 0.54% of the sample.

The study was a case-control design nested within a healthcare worker cohort in London, UK, with weekly nasopharyngeal swab PCR tests and blood sampling. Healthcare workers were enrolled in the week of the UK lockdown, from 23 to 31 March 2020, and were followed every week for up to 16 weeks. Specimen: whole blood. The source is an adult who was a healthcare worker with PCR-confirmed SARS-CoV-2 infection or an uninfected control (not recorded which). Recombination linked TRBV25-1 to TRBJ2-1; 5 matching bases give a weak D call of TRBD1. Here the CDR3 is given as CASSRQTEEQFF. At the DNA level, the sequence is TGTGCCAGCAGTCGCCAGACAGAGGAGCAGTTCTTC.